A selection of T cell receptor beta chains follows, all from one sample in a study of post-analysis software for immune sequencing data. TCRdb fed the PCR reads into MiXCR, producing one record per CDR3 protein. The sample yields roughly 800,000 distinct CDR3 sequences, around 45% seen once. Sequencing was performed on blood. The receptors here all came from a girl between 5 and 17 years old with multiple sclerosis. The CDR3 runs from the conserved cysteine through the conserved F or W. The D gene is left open where the match is weak. Size values are once, few and many counts, or a class for expanded clones, and some rows have none.

TRBV4-1,NA,TRBJ1-2,TRBD1,CASSQVGTVEGYTF,TGCGCCAGCAGCCAAGTGGGGACAGTGGAAGGCTACACCTTC
TRBV7-8,NA,TRBJ1-5,NA,CASSLAGYRENQPQHF,TGTGCCAGCAGCTTAGCGGGATACAGGGAAAATCAGCCCCAGCATTTT
TRBV6-1,few,TRBJ2-7,TRBD1,CASSDPRQGGSYEQYF,TGTGCCAGCAGTGACCCCCGACAGGGGGGATCCTACGAGCAGTACTTC
TRBV5-1,NA,TRBJ2-1,TRBD1,CASSLVRGRNEQFF,TGCGCCAGCAGCTTGGTCAGGGGGCGGAATGAGCAGTTCTTC
TRBV20-1,NA,TRBJ2-1,NA,CSARDTGGTSYNEQFF,TGCAGTGCTAGAGATACCGGCGGGACCTCCTACAATGAGCAGTTCTTC
TRBV5-5,few,TRBJ2-7,TRBD2,CASTIGAGGTYEQYF,TGTGCCAGCACCATAGGGGCGGGAGGGACCTACGAGCAGTACTTC
TRBV12-3/TRBV12-4,many,TRBJ2-5,NA,CASTLEVGGALGETQYF,TGTGCCAGCACCTTGGAGGTTGGTGGGGCCTTGGGGGAGACCCAGTACTTC
TRBV11-2,NA,TRBJ1-2,TRBD1,CASSAGTGDGCGGYTF,TGTGCCAGCAGCGCCGGGACAGGGGATGGGTGCGGTGGCTACACCTTC
TRBV7-8,NA,TRBJ2-1,NA,CASSGGLYNEQFF,TGTGCCAGCAGCGGGGGGCTTTACAATGAGCAGTTCTTC
TRBV5-1,NA,TRBJ1-1,NA,CASSTEGSWTEAFF,TGCGCCAGCAGCACTGAGGGCAGCTGGACTGAAGCTTTCTTT
TRBV20-1,NA,TRBJ2-5,NA,CSAWGAVTDYTFGSGTQYF,NA
TRBV10-3,NA,TRBJ2-5,TRBD2,CATEREDQETQYF,TGTGCCACCGAGCGGGAGGACCAAGAGACCCAGTACTTC
TRBV7-3,NA,TRBJ2-1,TRBD1,CASSLGQGSNEQFF,TGTGCCAGCAGCTTAGGACAGGGGTCCAATGAGCAGTTCTTC
TRBV20-1,NA,TRBJ2-3,NA,CSARAAGWTSTDTQYF,TGCAGTGCTAGAGCGGCAGGGTGGACTAGCACAGATACGCAGTATTTT
TRBV7-9,NA,TRBJ2-1,TRBD1,CASSLPRDRGSYNEQFF,TGTGCCAGCAGCTTACCAAGGGACAGGGGAAGTTACAATGAGCAGTTCTTC
TRBV7-6,NA,TRBJ2-1,TRBD2,CASSLAQASGLHAHNEQFF,TGTGCCAGCAGCTTAGCGCAGGCTAGCGGGTTACACGCACACAATGAGCAGTTCTTC
TRBV3-1,NA,TRBJ2-7,NA,CASSQDSSAGGVYEQYF,TGTGCCAGCAGCCAAGATTCGTCAGCAGGGGGGGTCTACGAGCAGTACTTC
TRBV12-3/TRBV12-4,NA,TRBJ1-1,NA,CASSPSQEAFF,TGTGCCAGCAGTCCTTCACAAGAAGCTTTCTTT
TRBV11-2,NA,TRBJ2-3,TRBD2,CASSFRLAGGRTDTQYF,TGTGCCAGCAGCTTCAGACTAGCGGGAGGTCGGACAGATACGCAGTATTTT
TRBV9,NA,TRBJ2-3,NA,CASSVAGAPTDTQYF,TGTGCCAGCAGCGTAGCGGGAGCCCCCACAGATACGCAGTATTTT
TRBV14,NA,TRBJ2-5,NA,CASSQEETHRTQYF,TGTGCCAGCAGCCAAGAGGAGACCCATCGGACCCAGTACTTC
TRBV12-3/TRBV12-4,NA,TRBJ2-1,TRBD1,CASQNWGDRDYNEQFF,TGTGCCAGCCAAAATTGGGGGGACAGGGACTACAATGAGCAGTTCTTC
TRBV6-1,few,TRBJ2-7,NA,CASRLDSTYEQYF,TGTGCCAGCAGACTCGACAGCACCTACGAGCAGTACTTC
TRBV20-1,NA,TRBJ2-3,NA,CSARRQGADTQYF,TGCAGTGCTAGGCGGCAGGGTGCGGATACGCAGTATTTT
TRBV5-1,NA,TRBJ1-5,NA,CASSRGTNQPRHF,TGCGCCAGCAGCCGGGGCACCAATCAGCCCCGGCATTTT
TRBV20-1,few,TRBJ2-5,NA,CSARDLEGWYQETQYF,TGCAGTGCTAGAGATTTAGAGGGCTGGTACCAAGAGACCCAGTACTTC
TRBV9,NA,TRBJ1-5,NA,CASSGDSLFSPQHF,TGTGCCAGCAGCGGAGACAGTTTATTCTCCCCCCAGCATTTT
TRBV3-1,NA,TRBJ2-1,NA,CASSQETWDMVQFF,TGTGCCAGCAGCCAAGAGACTTGGGATATGGTGCAGTTCTTC
TRBV6-5,NA,TRBJ2-4,NA,CASSGTEGIQYF,TGTGCCAGCAGTGGGACTGAGGGGATCCAGTACTTC
TRBV10-3,few,TRBJ2-5,TRBD2,CAISERASGKTNQETQYF,TGTGCCATCAGTGAGAGGGCTAGCGGGAAGACTAATCAAGAGACCCAGTACTTC
TRBV20-1,NA,TRBJ2-7,NA,CSAGRDGTTQQYF,TGCAGTGCTGGCCGGGACGGTACTACGCAGCAGTACTTC
TRBV6-5,NA,TRBJ2-7,NA,CANSDGSSYEQYF,TGTGCCAACAGTGACGGGAGCTCCTACGAGCAGTACTTC
TRBV27,few,TRBJ2-7,TRBD1,CASSSGTGVSEQYF,TGTGCCAGCAGTTCAGGGACAGGGGTCTCCGAGCAGTACTTC
TRBV11-2,NA,TRBJ2-3,NA,CASSLIPVTDTQYF,TGTGCCAGCAGCTTAATACCTGTCACAGATACGCAGTATTTT
TRBV27,NA,TRBJ2-7,NA,CASSSGAKAYEQYF,TGTGCCAGCAGTTCAGGGGCGAAGGCCTACGAGCAGTACTTC
TRBV5-1,NA,TRBJ2-7,NA,CASSGLGSNEQYF,TGCGCCAGCAGTGGTCTGGGAAGTAACGAGCAGTACTTC
TRBV6-5,few,TRBJ2-1,NA,CASSYSGSGNEQFF,TGTGCCAGCAGTTACTCGGGATCTGGGAATGAGCAGTTCTTC
TRBV5-1,few,TRBJ2-5,NA,CASSYLGAQETQYF,TGCGCCAGCAGCTATCTGGGGGCTCAAGAGACCCAGTACTTC
TRBV5-1,NA,TRBJ2-1,TRBD2,CASSLVPRESSYNEQFF,TGCGCCAGCAGCTTGGTACCGCGGGAGAGCTCCTACAATGAGCAGTTCTTC
TRBV10-3,few,TRBJ2-1,TRBD2,CASDTSGKGNEQFF,TGTGCCAGCGACACTAGCGGGAAGGGTAATGAGCAGTTCTTC
TRBV6-2/TRBV6-3,few,TRBJ2-1,TRBD2,CASVGREGRYYNEQFF,TGTGCCAGTGTTGGACGGGAGGGACGATACTACAATGAGCAGTTCTTC
TRBV29-1,few,TRBJ1-1,NA,CSAEGAFF,TGCAGCGCCGAGGGGGCTTTCTTT
TRBV12-3/TRBV12-4,NA,TRBJ2-3,NA,CASSPGVAQYF,TGTGCCAGCAGTCCCGGGGTGGCGCAGTATTTT
TRBV27,NA,TRBJ2-1,NA,CASSPQRVDYNEQFF,TGTGCCAGCAGTCCCCAACGGGTGGACTACAATGAGCAGTTCTTC
TRBV20-1,NA,TRBJ2-3,TRBD2,CSASSGRVRDTQYF,TGCAGTGCTTCTAGCGGGAGGGTGAGAGATACGCAGTATTTT
TRBV7-9,NA,TRBJ2-6,TRBD1,CASSTRNRDRGTTGANVLTF,TGTGCCAGCAGCACCCGAAACCGGGACAGGGGCACTACTGGGGCCAACGTCCTGACTTTC
TRBV29-1,NA,TRBJ2-7,TRBD1,CSVGPGGYYEQYF,TGCAGCGTTGGCCCAGGGGGATACTACGAGCAGTACTTC
TRBV11-2,NA,TRBJ2-1,NA,CASSAGLRIEQFF,TGTGCCAGCAGCGCGGGACTCAGAATTGAGCAGTTCTTC
TRBV7-9,NA,TRBJ1-2,TRBD1,CASSLVVGTAFGYTF,TGTGCCAGCAGCTTAGTGGTGGGGACAGCCTTTGGCTACACCTTC
TRBV7-9,few,TRBJ2-1,NA,CASSQALGEPIHGNEQFF,TGTGCCAGCAGCCAGGCCCTGGGTGAACCCATCCACGGCAATGAGCAGTTCTTC
TRBV24-1,NA,TRBJ2-3,TRBD2,CATSDYGLATDTQYF,TGTGCCACCAGTGATTACGGACTAGCTACAGATACGCAGTATTTT
TRBV6-1,few,TRBJ1-1,NA,CASTLSGGRGTEAFF,TGTGCCAGCACTCTGTCGGGGGGGCGCGGCACTGAAGCTTTCTTT
TRBV7-2,NA,TRBJ2-3,TRBD2,CASSFDLQGLAEGGQYF,TGTGCCAGCAGCTTTGACCTACAAGGACTAGCGGAAGGGGGGCAGTATTTT
TRBV7-6,NA,TRBJ2-7,TRBD2,CASSPQLAGLYEQYF,TGTGCCAGCAGCCCCCAACTAGCGGGGCTCTACGAGCAGTACTTC
TRBV6-5,few,TRBJ2-7,NA,CAVGSGEVYEQYF,TGTGCCGTCGGTTCGGGGGAGGTCTACGAGCAGTACTTC